The present T cell receptor (beta chain) was sequenced within a study of spatial heterogeneity in lung cancer. Study-wide results and caveats: Whereas they appeared in blood less at follow-up, ubiquitous expanded tumor TCRs appeared there more at resection.

TCRdb fed the 5' RACE reads into MiXCR, producing one record per CDR3 protein. This sample carries some 110,000 distinct CDR3 sequences, 9.5% to 15% of them seen once, and the ten largest clones take roughly 17%. The time point is: blood at routine non-recurrence follow-up after resection. No cell sorting; template was whole RNA from tumor, lung tissue or PBMC. CDR1 and CDR2 (germline): SGHTA, FQGNSA. The CDR3 loop spans 14 amino acids. The V and J ends lost 1 base and 5 bases respectively, with 11 bases between them. There are a few counts of this clonotype. The antigen is undetermined. The material was PBMCs, obtained at follow-up. The chain couples TRBV7-2 to TRBJ1-1, with D possibly TRBD1 on 6 matching bases. This TCR derives from a male donor with early-stage non-small cell lung cancer. The CDR3 is CASSLVQGGTEAFF. The CDR3 DNA follows: TGTGCCAGCAGCTTAGTTCAAGGGGGTACTGAAGCTTTCTTT.